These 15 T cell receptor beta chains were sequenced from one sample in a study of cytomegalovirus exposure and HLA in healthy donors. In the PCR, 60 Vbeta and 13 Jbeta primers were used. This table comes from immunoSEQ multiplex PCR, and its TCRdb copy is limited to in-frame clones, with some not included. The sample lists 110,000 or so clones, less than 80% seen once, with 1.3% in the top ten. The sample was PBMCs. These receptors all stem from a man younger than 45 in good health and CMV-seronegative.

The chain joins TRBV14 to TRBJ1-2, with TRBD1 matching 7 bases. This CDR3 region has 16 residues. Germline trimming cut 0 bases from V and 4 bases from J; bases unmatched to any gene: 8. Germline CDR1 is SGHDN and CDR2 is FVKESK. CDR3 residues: CASSQDTTGASYGYTF. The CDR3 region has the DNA TGTGCCAGCAGCCAAGACACCACAGGGGCCAGCTATGGCTACACCTTC.

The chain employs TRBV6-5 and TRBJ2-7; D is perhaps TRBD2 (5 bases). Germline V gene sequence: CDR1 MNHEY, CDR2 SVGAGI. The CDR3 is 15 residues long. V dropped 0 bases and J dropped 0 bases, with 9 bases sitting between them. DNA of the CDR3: TGTGCCAGCAGTTACTCGCGGGTCGACTCCTACGAGCAGTACTTC. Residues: CASSYSRVDSYEQYF.

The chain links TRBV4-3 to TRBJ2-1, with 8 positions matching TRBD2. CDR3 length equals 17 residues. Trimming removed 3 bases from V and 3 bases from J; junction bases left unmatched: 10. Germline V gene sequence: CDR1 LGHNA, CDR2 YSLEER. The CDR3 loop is CASSQSISGDNYNEQFF. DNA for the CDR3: TGCGCCAGCAGCCAGTCGATTAGCGGGGACAACTACAATGAGCAGTTCTTC.

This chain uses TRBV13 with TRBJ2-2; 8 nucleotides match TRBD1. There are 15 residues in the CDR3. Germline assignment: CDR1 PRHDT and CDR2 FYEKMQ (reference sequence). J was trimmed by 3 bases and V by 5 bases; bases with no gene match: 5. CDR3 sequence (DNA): TGTGCCAGCAGCCATATGGACAGGGACACCGGGGAGCTGTTTTTT. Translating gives CASSHMDRDTGELFF.

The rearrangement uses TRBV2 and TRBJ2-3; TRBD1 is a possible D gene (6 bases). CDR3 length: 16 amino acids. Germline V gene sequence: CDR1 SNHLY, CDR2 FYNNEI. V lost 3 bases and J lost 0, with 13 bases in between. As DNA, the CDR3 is TGTGCCAGCAGTGAGGGCAGGGGATGGAGCACAGATACGCAGTATTTT. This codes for CASSEGRGWSTDTQYF.

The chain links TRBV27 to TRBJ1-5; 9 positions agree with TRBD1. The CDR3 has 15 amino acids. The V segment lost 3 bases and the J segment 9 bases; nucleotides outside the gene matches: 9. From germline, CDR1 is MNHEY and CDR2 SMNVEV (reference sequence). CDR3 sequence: CASSFRGQGFWPQHF. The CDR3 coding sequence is TGTGCCAGCAGTTTCAGGGGACAGGGTTTTTGGCCCCAGCATTTT.

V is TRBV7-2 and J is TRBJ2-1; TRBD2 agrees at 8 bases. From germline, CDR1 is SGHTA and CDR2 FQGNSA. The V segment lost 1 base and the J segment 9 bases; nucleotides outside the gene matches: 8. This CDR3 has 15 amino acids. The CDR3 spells CASSLEEAGGGEQFF. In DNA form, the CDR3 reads TGTGCCAGCAGCTTAGAGGAGGCGGGGGGCGGTGAGCAGTTCTTC. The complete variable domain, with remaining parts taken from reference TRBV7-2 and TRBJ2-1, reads GAGVSQSPSNKVTEKGKDVELRCDPISGHTALYWYRQSLGQGLEFLIYFQGNSAPDKSGLPSDRFSAERTGGSVSTLTIQRTQQEDSAVYLCASSLEEAGGGEQFFGPGTRLTVL.

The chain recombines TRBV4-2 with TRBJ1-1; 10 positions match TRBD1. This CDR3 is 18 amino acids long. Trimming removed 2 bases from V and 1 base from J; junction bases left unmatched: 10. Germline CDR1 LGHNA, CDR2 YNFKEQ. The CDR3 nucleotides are TGTGCCAGCAGCCAAAAGAACGCGGGACAGGGGCCGAACACTGAAGCTTTCTTT. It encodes CASSQKNAGQGPNTEAFF.

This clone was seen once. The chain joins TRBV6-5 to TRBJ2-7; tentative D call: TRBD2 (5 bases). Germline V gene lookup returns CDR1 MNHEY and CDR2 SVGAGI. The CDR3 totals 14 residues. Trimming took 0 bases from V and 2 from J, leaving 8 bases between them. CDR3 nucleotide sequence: TGTGCCAGCAGTTACTCGAGGGCCGCCTACGAGCAGTACTTC. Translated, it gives CASSYSRAAYEQYF.

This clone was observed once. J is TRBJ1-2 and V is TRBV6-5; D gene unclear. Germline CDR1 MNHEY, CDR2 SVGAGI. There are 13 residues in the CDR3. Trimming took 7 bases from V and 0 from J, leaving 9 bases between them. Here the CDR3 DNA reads TGTGCCAGCACCCCTACAGCTAACTATGGCTACACCTTC. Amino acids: CASTPTANYGYTF.

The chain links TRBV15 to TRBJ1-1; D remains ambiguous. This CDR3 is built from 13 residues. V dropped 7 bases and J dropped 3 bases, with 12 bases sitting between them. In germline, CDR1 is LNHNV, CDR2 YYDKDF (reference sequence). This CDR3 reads CATMEVPDTEAFF. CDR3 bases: TGTGCCACCATGGAGGTCCCGGACACTGAAGCTTTCTTT.

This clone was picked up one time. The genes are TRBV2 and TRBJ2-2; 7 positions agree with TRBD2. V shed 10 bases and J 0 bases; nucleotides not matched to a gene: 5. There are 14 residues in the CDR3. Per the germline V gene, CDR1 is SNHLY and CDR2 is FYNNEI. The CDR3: CAISSGANTGELFF. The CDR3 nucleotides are TGTGCCATCTCGAGCGGGGCGAACACCGGGGAGCTGTTTTTT.

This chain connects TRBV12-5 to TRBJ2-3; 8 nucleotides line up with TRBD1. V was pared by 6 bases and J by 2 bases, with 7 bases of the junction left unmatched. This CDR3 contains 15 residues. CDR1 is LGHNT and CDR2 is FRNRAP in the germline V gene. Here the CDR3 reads CASGHGQGNTDTQYF. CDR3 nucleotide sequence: TGTGCTAGTGGACACGGACAGGGCAACACAGATACGCAGTATTTT.

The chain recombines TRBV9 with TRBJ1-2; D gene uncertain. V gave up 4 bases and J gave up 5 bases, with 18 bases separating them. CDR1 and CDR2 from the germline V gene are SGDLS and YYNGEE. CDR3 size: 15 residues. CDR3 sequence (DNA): TGTGCCAGCAGCACCCGCCCGGGTGCTGAGTATGGCTACACCTTC. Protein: CASSTRPGAEYGYTF. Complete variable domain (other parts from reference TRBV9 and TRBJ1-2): DSGVTQTPKHLITATGQRVTLRCSPRSGDLSVYWYQQSLDQGLQFLIQYYNGEERAKGNILERFSAQQFPDLHSELNLSSLELGDSALYFCASSTRPGAEYGYTFGSGTRLTVV.

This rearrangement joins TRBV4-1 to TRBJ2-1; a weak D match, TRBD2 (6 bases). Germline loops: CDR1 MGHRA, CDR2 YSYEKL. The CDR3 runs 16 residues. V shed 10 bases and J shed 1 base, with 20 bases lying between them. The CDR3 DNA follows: TGCGCCAACACCCGCGGGGCCATCTCATCCTACAATGAGCAGTTCTTC. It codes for CANTRGAISSYNEQFF.